This T cell receptor (beta chain) appears in the sequencing data of a study of blood T cell repertoires in COVID-19. Study as a whole: There were acute and convalescent COVID-19 samples, and they came from the United States, Italy and Spain. T cells, B-cell-depleted T cells, or PBMCs provided the cDNA or gDNA that served as material.

As processed by the authors: Amplified reference gene primers provided the basis for estimating nucleated cell counts. Here immunoSEQ multiplex PCR was the method, and the copy in TCRdb shows in-frame clones only, minus some. The DNA was the basis for D and trimming; V, J and clone size are from that table. The data show some 190,000 clones, roughly 80% seen once. Trimming took 5 bases from V and 5 from J, leaving 22 bases between them. The CDR3 length is 17 residues. From germline, CDR1 is LGHNT and CDR2 FRNRAP. This sequence was found in a man in his 60s with acute or convalescent COVID-19. Sequenced input: peripheral blood. J is TRBJ2-1 and V is TRBV12-5; D perhaps matches TRBD2 (6 bases). CDR3: CASGRQKRAFNDNEQFF. The CDR3 region has the DNA TGTGCTAGTGGTCGACAAAAGCGGGCATTCAACGACAATGAGCAGTTCTTC.